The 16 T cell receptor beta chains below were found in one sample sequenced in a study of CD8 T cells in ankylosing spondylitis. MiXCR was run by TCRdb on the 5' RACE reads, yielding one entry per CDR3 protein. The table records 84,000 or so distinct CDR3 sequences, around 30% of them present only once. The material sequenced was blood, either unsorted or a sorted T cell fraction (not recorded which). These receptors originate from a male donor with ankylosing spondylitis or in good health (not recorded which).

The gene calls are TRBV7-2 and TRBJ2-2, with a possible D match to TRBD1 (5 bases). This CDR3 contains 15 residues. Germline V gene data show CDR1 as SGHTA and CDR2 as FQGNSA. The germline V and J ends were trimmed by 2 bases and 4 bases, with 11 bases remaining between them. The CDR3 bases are TGTGCCAGCAGCTTAATGGCAGGGTCCACCGGGGAGCTGTTTTTT. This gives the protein CASSLMAGSTGELFF.

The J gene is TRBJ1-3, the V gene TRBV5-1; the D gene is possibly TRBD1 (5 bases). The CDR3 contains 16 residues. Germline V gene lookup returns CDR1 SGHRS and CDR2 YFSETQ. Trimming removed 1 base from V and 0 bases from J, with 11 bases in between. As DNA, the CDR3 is TGCGCCAGCAGCTTGCCGGGGCGAAACTCTGGAAACACCATATATTTT. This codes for CASSLPGRNSGNTIYF. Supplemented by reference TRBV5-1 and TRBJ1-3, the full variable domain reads KAGVTQTPRYLIKTRGQQVTLSCSPISGHRSVSWYQQTPGQGLQFLFEYFSETQRNKGNFPGRFSGRQFSNSRSEMNVSTLELGDSALYLCASSLPGRNSGNTIYFGEGSWLTVV.

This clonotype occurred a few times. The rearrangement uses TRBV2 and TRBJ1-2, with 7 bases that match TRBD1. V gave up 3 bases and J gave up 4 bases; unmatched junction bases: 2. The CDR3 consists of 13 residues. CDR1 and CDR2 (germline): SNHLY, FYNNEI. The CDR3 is CASSDNRGYGYTF. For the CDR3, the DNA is TGTGCCAGCAGTGATAACAGGGGCTATGGCTACACCTTC. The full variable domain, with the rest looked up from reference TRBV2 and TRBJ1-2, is EPEVTQTPSHQVTQMGQEVILRCVPISNHLYFYWYRQILGQKVEFLVSFYNNEISEKSEIFDDQFSVERPDGSNFTLKIRSTKLEDSAMYFCASSDNRGYGYTFGSGTRLTVV.

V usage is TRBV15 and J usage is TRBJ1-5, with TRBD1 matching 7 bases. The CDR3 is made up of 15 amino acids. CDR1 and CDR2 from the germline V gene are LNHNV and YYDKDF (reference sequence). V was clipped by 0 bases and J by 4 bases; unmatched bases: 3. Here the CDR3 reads CATSRDQGGNQPQHF. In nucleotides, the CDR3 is TGTGCCACCAGCAGAGATCAGGGGGGGAATCAGCCCCAGCATTTT.

The CDR3 here is CSAGRVNQPQHF. The CDR3 DNA is TGCAGTGCTGGCAGGGTAAATCAGCCCCAGCATTTT. The chain recombines TRBV20-1 with TRBJ1-5; perhaps TRBD1 as D (5 bases). CDR1 is DFQATT, CDR2 SNEGSKA, per germline (reference sequence). V gave up 5 bases and J gave up 4 bases, with 9 bases separating them. The CDR3 has 12 residues.

The CDR3 sequence is CASSFANSYNEQFF. In DNA form, the CDR3 reads TGTGCCAGCAGCTTTGCGAACTCGTACAATGAGCAGTTCTTC. The chain uses TRBV11-2 and TRBJ2-1; no definite D call. This CDR3 contains 14 residues. Per the germline V gene, CDR1 is SGHAT and CDR2 is FQNNGV. V shed 3 bases and J shed 4 bases, with 10 bases lying between them.

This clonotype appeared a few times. In DNA, the CDR3 is TGCGCCAGCAGCTTGGCAGGGAATCAAGAGACCCAGTACTTC. Amino acids: CASSLAGNQETQYF. This chain links TRBV5-1 with TRBJ2-5; the D gene is possibly TRBD1 (5 bases). Between the trimmed V and J ends, which lost 0 bases and 2 bases, there was a span of 8 bases. Germline CDR1 is SGHRS and CDR2 is YFSETQ. This CDR3 spans 14 amino acids.

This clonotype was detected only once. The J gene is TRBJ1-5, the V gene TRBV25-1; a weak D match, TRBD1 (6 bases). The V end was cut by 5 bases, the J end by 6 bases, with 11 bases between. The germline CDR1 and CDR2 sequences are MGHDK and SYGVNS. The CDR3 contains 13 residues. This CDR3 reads CASSQEGGQPQHF. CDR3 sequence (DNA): TGTGCCAGCAGTCAAGAGGGGGGTCAGCCCCAGCATTTT.

CDR3 sequence: CASSDPPTIAEAFF. CDR3 coding DNA: TGTGCCAGCAGCGATCCGCCAACTATCGCTGAAGCTTTCTTT. This rearrangement joins TRBV11-2 to TRBJ1-1; unclear D gene. V shed 5 bases and J shed 6 bases, with 16 bases lying between them. The CDR3 sequence is 14 residues long. Germline V gives CDR1 SGHAT, CDR2 FQNNGV.

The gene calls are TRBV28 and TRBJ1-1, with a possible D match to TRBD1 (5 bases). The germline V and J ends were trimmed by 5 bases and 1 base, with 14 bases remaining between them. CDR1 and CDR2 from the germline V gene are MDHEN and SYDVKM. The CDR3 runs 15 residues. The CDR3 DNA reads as TGTGCCAGCAGTGAAATCGACAGCAAGAACACTGAAGCTTTCTTT. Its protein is CASSEIDSKNTEAFF.

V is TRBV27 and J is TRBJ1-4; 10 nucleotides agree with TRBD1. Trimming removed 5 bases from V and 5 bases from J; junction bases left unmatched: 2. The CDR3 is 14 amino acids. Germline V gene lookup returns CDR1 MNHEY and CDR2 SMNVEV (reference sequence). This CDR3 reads CASSRTGGNEKLFF. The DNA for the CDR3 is TGTGCCAGCAGTAGGACAGGGGGGAATGAAAAACTGTTTTTT.

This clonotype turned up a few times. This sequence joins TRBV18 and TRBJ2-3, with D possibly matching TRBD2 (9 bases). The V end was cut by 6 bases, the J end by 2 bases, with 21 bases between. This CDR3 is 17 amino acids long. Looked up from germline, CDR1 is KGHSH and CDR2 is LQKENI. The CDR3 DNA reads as TGTGCCAGCTCCATCGACAGGGGACTAGCCAACACAGATACGCAGTATTTT. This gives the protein CASSIDRGLANTDTQYF.

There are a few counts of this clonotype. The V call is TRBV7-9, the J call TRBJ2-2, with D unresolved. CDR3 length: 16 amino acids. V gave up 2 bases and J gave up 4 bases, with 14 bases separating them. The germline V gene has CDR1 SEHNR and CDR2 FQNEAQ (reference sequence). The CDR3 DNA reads TGTGCCAGCAGCTTACTCCACGGCGGAGTCACCGGGGAGCTGTTTTTT. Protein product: CASSLLHGGVTGELFF.

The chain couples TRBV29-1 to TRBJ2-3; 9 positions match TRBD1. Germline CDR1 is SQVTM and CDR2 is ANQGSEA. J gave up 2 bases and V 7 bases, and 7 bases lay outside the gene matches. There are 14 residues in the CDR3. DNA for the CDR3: TGCAGCGCCCGGAGGACAGGGGCCACAGATACGCAGTATTTT. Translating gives CSARRTGATDTQYF.

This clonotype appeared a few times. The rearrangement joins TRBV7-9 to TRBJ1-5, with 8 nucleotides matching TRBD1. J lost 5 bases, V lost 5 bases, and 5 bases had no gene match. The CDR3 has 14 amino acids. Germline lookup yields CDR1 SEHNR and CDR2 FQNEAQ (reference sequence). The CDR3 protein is CASSPGQGYQPQHF. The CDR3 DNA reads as TGTGCCAGCAGCCCCGGACAGGGCTATCAGCCCCAGCATTTT. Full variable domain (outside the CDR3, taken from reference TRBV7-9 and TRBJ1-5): DTGVSQNPRHKITKRGQNVTFRCDPISEHNRLYWYRQTLGQGPEFLTYFQNEAQLEKSRLLSDRFSAERPKGSFSTLEIQRTEQGDSAMYLCASSPGQGYQPQHFGDGTRLSIL.

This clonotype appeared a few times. The CDR3 DNA reads as TGCAGTGCTCGGAGACAGGGAGAGACCCAGTACTTC. Translated: CSARRQGETQYF. The chain combines TRBV20-1 with TRBJ2-5; 7 nucleotides agree with TRBD1. Germline CDR1 and CDR2: DFQATT and SNEGSKA (reference sequence). The CDR3 length is 12 residues. J was trimmed by 4 bases and V by 5 bases; bases with no gene match: 4.